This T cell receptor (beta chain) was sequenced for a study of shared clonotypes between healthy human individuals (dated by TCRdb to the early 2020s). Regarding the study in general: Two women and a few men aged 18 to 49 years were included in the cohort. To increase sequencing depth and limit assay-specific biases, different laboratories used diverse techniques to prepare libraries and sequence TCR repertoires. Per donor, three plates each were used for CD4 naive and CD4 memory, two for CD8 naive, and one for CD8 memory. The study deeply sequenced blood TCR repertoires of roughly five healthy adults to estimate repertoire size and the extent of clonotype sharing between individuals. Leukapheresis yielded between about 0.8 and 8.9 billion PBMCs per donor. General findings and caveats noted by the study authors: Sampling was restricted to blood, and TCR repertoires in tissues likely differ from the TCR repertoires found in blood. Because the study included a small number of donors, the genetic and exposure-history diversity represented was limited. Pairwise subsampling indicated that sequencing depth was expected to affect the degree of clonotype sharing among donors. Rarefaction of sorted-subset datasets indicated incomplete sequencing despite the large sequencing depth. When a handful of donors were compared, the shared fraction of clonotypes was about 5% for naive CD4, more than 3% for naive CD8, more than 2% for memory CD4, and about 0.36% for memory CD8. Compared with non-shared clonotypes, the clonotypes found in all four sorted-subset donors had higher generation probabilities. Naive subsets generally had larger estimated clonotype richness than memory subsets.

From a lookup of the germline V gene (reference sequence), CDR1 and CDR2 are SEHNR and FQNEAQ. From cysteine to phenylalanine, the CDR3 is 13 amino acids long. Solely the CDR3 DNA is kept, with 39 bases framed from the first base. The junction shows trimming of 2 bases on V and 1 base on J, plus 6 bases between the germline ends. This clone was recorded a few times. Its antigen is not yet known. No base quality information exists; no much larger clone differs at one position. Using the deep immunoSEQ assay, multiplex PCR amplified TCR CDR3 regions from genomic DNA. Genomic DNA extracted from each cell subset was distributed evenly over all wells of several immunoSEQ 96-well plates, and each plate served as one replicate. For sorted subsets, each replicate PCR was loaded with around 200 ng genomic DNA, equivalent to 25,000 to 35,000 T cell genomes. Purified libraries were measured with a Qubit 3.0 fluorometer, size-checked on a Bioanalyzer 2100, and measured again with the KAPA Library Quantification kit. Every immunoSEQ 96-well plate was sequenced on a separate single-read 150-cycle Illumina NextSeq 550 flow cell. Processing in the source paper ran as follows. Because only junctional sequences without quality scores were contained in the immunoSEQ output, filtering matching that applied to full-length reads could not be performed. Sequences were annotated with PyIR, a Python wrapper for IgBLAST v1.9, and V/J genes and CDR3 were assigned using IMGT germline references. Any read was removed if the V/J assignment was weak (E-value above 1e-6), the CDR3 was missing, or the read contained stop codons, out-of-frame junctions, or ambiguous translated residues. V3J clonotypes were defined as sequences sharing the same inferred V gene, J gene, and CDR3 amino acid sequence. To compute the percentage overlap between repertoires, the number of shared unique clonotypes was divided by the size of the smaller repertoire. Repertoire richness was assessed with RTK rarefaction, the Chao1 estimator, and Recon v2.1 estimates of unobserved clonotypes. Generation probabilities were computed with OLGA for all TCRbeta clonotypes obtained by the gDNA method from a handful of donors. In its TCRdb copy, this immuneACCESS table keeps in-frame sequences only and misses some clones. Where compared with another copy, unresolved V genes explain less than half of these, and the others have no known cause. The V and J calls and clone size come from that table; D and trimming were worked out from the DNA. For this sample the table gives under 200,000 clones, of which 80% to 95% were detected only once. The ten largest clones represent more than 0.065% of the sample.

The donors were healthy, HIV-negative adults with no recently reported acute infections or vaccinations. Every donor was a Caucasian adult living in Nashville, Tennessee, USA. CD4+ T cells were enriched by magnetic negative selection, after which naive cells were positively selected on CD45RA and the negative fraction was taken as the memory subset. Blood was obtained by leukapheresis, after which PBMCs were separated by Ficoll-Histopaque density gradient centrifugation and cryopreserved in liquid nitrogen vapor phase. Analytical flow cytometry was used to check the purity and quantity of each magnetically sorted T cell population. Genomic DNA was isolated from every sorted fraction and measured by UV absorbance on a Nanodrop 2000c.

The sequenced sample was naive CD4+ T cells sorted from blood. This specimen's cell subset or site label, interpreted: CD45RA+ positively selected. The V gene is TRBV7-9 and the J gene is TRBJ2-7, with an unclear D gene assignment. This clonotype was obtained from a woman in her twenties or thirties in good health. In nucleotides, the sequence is TGTGCCAGCAGCTTACACACATCCTACGAGCAGTACTTC. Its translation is CASSLHTSYEQYF.